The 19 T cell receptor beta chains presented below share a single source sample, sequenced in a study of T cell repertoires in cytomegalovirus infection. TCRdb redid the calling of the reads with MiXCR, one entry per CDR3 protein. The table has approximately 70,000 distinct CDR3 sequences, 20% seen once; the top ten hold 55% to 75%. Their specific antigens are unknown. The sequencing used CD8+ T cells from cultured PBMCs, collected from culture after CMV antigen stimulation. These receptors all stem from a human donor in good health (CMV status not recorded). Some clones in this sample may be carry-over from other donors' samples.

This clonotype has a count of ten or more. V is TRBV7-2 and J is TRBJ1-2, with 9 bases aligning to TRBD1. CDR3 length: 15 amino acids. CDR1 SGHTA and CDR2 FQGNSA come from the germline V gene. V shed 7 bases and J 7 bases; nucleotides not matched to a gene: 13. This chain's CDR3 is CASTPKLTGGLGYTF. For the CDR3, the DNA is TGTGCCAGCACCCCTAAATTAACAGGGGGCCTTGGCTACACCTTC.

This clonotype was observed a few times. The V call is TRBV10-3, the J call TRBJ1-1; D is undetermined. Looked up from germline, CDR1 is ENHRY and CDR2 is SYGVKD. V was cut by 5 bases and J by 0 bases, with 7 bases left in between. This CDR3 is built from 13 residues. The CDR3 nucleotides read TGTGCCATCAGTCCTGATTTGAACACTGAAGCTTTCTTT. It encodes CAISPDLNTEAFF.

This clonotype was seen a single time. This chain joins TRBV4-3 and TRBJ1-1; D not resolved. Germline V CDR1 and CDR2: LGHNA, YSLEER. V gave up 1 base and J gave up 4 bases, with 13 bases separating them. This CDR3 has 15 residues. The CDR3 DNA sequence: TGCGCCAGCAGCCAAGGAGTCATGGGTAGCACTGAAGCTTTCTTT. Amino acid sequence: CASSQGVMGSTEAFF.

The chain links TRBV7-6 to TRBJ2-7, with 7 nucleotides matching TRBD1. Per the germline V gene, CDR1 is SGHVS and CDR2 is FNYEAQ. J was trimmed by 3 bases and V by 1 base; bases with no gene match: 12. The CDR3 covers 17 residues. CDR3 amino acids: CASSLERATGVGYEQYF. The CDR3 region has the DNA TGTGCCAGCAGCTTAGAGAGGGCTACAGGGGTCGGCTACGAGCAGTACTTC.

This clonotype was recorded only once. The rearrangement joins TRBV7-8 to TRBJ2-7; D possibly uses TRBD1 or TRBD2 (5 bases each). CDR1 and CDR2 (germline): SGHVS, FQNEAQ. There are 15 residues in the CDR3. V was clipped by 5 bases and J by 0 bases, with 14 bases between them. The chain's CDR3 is CASSGDGALSYEQYF. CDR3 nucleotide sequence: TGTGCCAGCAGCGGAGACGGGGCCCTCTCCTACGAGCAGTACTTC. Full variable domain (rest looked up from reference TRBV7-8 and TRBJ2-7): GAGVSQSPRYKVAKRGQDVALRCDPISGHVSLFWYQQALGQGPEFLTYFQNEAQLDKSGLPSDRFFAERPEGSVSTLKIQRTQQEDSAVYLCASSGDGALSYEQYFGPGTRLTVT.

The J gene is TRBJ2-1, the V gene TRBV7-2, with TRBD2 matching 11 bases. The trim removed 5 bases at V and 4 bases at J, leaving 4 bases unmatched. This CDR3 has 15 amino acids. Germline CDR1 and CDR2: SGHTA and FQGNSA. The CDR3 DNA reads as TGTGCCAGCAGCCGAGGGACTAGCGGTTACAATGAGCAGTTCTTC. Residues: CASSRGTSGYNEQFF.

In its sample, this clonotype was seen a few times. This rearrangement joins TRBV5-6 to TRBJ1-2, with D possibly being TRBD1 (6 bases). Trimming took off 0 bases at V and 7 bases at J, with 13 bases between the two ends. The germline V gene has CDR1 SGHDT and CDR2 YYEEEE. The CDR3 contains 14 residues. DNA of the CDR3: TGTGCCAGCAGCTTGGATCGGGGGCGCGGTGGCTACACCTTC. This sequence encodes CASSLDRGRGGYTF.

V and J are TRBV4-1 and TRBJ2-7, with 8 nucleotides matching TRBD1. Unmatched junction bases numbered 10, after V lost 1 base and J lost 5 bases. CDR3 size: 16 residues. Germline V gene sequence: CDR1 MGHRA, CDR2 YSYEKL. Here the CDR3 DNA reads TGCGCCAGCAGCCAAGCCCCCCTGGACAGGGACCACGAGCAGTACTTC. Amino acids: CASSQAPLDRDHEQYF.

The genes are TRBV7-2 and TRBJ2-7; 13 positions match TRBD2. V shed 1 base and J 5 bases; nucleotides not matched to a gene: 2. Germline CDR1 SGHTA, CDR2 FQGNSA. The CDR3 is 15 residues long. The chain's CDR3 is CASSLDGTSGDEQYF. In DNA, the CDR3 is TGTGCCAGCAGCTTAGACGGGACTAGCGGGGACGAGCAGTACTTC.

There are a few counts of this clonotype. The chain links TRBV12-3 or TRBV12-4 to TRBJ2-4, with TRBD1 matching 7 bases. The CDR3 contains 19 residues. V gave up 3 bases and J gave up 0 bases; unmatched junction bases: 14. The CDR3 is CASSFLIPRTGVAKNIQYF. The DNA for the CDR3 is TGTGCCAGCAGTTTTTTGATCCCCCGCACAGGGGTAGCCAAAAACATTCAGTACTTC.

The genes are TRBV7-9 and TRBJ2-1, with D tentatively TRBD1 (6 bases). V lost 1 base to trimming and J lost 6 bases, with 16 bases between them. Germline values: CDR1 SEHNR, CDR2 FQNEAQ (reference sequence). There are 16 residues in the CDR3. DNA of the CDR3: TGTGCCAGCAGCTTAGGATGGGCAGGGGTACGCAATGAGCAGTTCTTC. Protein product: CASSLGWAGVRNEQFF.

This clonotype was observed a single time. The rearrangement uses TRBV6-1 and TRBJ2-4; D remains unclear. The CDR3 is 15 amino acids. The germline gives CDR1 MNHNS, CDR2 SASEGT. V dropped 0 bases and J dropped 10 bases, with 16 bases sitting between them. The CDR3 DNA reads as TGTGCCAGCAGTGAAGCGTTTGGGCCGGCCGCTATTCAGTACTTC. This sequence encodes CASSEAFGPAAIQYF.

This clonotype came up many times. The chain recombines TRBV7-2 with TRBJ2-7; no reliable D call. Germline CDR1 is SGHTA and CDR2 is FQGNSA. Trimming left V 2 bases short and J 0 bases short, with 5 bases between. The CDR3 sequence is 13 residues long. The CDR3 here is CASSLTSSYEQYF. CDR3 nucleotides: TGTGCCAGCAGCTTAACGAGCTCCTACGAGCAGTACTTC. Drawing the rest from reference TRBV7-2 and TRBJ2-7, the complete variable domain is GAGVSQSPSNKVTEKGKDVELRCDPISGHTALYWYRQSLGQGLEFLIYFQGNSAPDKSGLPSDRFSAERTGGSVSTLTIQRTQQEDSAVYLCASSLTSSYEQYFGPGTRLTVT.

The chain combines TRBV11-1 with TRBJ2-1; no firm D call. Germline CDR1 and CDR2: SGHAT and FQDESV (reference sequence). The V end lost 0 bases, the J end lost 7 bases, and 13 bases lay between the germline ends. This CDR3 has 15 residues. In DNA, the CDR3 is TGTGCCAGCAGCTTAGCGGTGTCTACCTGGAATGAGCAGTTCTTC. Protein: CASSLAVSTWNEQFF.

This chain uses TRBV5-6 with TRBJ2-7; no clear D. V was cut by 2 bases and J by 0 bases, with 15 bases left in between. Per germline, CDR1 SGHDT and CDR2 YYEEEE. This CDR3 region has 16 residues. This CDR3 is CASSLDEWGSSYEQYF. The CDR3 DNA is TGTGCCAGCAGCTTAGATGAGTGGGGAAGCTCCTACGAGCAGTACTTC.

The CDR3 region has the DNA TGTGCCAGTCGGGACGCGGGCTACGAGCAGTACTTC. It translates to CASRDAGYEQYF. This chain uses TRBV28 with TRBJ2-7, with D possibly called TRBD1 or TRBD2 (5 bases each). Per germline, CDR1 MDHEN and CDR2 SYDVKM. Deletions cut 9 bases from V and 3 bases from J, with 12 bases between. CDR3 size: 12 residues.

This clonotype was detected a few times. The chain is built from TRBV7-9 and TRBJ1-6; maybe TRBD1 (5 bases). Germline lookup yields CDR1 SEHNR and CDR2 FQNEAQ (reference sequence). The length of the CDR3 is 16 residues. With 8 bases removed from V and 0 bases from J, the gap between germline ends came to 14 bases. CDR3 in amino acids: CASRRAGYSYNSPLHF. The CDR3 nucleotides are TGTGCCAGCCGTCGTGCAGGGTACTCCTATAATTCACCCCTCCACTTT.

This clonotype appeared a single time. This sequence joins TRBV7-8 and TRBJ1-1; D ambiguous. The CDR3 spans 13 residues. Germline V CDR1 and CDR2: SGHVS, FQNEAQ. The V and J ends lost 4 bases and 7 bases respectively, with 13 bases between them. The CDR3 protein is CASSSGPSLEAFF. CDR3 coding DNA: TGTGCCAGCAGCTCCGGACCGTCCCTTGAAGCTTTCTTT. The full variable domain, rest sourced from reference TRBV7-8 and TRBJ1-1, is GAGVSQSPRYKVAKRGQDVALRCDPISGHVSLFWYQQALGQGPEFLTYFQNEAQLDKSGLPSDRFFAERPEGSVSTLKIQRTQQEDSAVYLCASSSGPSLEAFFGQGTRLTVV.

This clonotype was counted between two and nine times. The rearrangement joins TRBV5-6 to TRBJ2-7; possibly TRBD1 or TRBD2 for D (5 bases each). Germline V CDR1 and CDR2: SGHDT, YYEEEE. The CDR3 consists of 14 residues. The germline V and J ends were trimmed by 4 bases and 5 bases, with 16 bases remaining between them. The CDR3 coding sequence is TGTGCCAGCAGCCACCTAGCCATAGGGGACGAGCAGTACTTC. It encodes CASSHLAIGDEQYF.